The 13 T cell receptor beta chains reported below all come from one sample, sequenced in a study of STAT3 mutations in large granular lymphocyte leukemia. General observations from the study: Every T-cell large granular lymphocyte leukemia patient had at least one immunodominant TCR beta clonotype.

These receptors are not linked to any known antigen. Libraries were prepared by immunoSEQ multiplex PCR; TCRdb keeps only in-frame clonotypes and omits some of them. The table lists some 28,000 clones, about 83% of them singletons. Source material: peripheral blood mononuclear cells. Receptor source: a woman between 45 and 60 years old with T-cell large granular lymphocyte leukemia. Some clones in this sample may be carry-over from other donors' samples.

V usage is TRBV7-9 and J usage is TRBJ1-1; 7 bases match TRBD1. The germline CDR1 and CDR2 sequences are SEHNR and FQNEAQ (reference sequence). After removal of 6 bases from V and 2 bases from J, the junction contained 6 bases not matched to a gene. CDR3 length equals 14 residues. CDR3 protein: CASRRQGINTEAFF. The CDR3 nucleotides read TGTGCCAGCAGACGACAGGGTATAAACACTGAAGCTTTCTTT. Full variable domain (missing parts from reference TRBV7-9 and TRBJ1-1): DTGVSQNPRHKITKRGQNVTFRCDPISEHNRLYWYRQTLGQGPEFLTYFQNEAQLEKSRLLSDRFSAERPKGSFSTLEIQRTEQGDSAMYLCASRRQGINTEAFFGQGTRLTVV.

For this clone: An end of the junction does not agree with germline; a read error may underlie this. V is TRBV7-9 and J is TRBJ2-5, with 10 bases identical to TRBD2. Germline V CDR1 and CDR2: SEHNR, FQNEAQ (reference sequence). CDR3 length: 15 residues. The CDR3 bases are TGTGCCAGCACCTTACGCCTAGCGGGAGTTGAGACCCAGTACTTC. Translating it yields CASTLRLAGVETQYF.

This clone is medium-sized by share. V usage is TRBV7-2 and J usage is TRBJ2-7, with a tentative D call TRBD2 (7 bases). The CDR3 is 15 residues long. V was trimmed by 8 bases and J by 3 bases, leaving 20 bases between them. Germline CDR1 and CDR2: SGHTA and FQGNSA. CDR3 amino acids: CASASTGGGGYEQYF. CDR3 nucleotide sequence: TGTGCCAGCGCCTCTACTGGGGGGGGCGGCTACGAGCAGTACTTC.

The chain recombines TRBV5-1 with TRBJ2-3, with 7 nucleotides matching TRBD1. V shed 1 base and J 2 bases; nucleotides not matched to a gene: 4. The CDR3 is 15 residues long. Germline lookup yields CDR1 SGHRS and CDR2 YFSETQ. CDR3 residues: CASSLTGTATDTQYF. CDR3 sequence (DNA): TGCGCCAGCAGCTTGACCGGGACAGCCACAGATACGCAGTATTTT.

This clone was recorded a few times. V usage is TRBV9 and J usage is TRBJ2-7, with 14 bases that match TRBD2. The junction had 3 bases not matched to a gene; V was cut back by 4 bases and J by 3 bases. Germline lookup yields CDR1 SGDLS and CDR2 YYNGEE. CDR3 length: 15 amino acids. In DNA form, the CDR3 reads TGTGCCAGCAGCCCCGGGACTAGCGGGAGCTACGAGCAGTACTTC. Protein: CASSPGTSGSYEQYF.

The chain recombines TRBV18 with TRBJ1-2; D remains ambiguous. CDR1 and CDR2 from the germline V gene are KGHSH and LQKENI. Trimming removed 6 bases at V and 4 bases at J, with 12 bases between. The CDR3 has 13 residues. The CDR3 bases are TGTGCCAGCTCCCCCGGGCCCTCCTATGGCTACACCTTC. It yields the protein CASSPGPSYGYTF.

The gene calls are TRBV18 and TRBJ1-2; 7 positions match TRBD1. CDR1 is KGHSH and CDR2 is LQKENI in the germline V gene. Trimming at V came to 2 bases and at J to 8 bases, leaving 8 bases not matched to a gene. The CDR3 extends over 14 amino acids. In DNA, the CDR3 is TGTGCCAGCTCACCAACTGAGGGGGCCCTGGGCTACACCTTC. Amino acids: CASSPTEGALGYTF.

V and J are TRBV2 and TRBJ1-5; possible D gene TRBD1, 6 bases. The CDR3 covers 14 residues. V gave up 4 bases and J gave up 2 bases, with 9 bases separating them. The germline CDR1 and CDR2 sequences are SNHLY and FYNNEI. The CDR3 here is CASSGQGRNQPQHF. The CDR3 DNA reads TGTGCCAGCAGTGGGCAGGGGCGCAATCAGCCCCAGCATTTT. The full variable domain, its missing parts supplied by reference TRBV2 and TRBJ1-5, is EPEVTQTPSHQVTQMGQEVILRCVPISNHLYFYWYRQILGQKVEFLVSFYNNEISEKSEIFDDQFSVERPDGSNFTLKIRSTKLEDSAMYFCASSGQGRNQPQHFGDGTRLSIL.

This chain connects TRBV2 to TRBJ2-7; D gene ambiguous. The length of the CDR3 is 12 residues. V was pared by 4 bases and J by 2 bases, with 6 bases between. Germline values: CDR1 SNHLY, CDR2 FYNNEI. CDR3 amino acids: CASSGTPYEQYF. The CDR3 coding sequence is TGTGCCAGCAGTGGCACTCCCTACGAGCAGTACTTC. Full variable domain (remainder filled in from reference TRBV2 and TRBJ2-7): EPEVTQTPSHQVTQMGQEVILRCVPISNHLYFYWYRQILGQKVEFLVSFYNNEISEKSEIFDDQFSVERPDGSNFTLKIRSTKLEDSAMYFCASSGTPYEQYFGPGTRLTVT.

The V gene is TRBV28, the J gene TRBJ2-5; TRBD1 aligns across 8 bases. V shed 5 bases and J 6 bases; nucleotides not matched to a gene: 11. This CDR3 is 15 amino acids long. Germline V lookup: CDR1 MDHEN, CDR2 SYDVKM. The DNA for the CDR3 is TGTGCCAGCAGTCCCGACAGGGGCACCTCTCAGACCCAGTACTTC. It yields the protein CASSPDRGTSQTQYF.

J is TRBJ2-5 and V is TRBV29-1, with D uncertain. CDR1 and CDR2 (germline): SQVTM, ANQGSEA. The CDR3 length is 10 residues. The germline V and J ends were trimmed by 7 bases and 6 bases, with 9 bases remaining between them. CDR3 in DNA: TGCAGCGCCCTGGAGAAGACCCAGTACTTC. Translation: CSALEKTQYF.

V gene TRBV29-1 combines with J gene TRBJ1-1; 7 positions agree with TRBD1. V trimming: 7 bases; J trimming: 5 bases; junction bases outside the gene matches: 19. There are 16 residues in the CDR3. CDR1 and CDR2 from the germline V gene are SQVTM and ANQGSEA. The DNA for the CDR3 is TGCAGCGGGCGTTGGGTGGAAGGGGGCGCGGGTACTGAAGCTTTCTTT. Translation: CSGRWVEGGAGTEAFF.

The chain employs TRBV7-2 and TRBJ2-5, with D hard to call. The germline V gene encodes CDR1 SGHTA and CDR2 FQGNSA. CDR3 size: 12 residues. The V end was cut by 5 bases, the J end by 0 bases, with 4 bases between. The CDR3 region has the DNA TGTGCCAGCAGCCCCTACCAAGAGACCCAGTACTTC. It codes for CASSPYQETQYF. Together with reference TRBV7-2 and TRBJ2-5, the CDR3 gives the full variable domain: GAGVSQSPSNKVTEKGKDVELRCDPISGHTALYWYRQSLGQGLEFLIYFQGNSAPDKSGLPSDRFSAERTGGSVSTLTIQRTQQEDSAVYLCASSPYQETQYFGPGTRLLVL.